These 30 T cell receptor beta chains originate from one sample sequenced in a study of a mutant IDH1 vaccine in newly diagnosed glioma. Their antigens remain unidentified. Libraries were prepared by immunoSEQ multiplex PCR; TCRdb keeps only in-frame clonotypes and omits some of them. The sample lists 30,000 to 45,000 clones, about 80% seen once, with around 15% in the top ten. Regarding time point: week 11, during vaccination. The vaccine gave 300 ug of a 20-mer mutant IDH1 peptide subcutaneously per dose. The sequencing here drew on peripheral blood mononuclear cells (PBMCs), taken from a glioma patient whose treatment included an IDH1 peptide vaccine. The source of these receptors is a woman aged 25-40 years with glioma. Some clones in this sample may be carry-over from other donors' samples.

The rearrangement joins TRBV5-1 to TRBJ2-1; 7 nucleotides line up with TRBD1. This CDR3 comprises 12 residues. V lost 5 bases and J lost 9; bases outside the gene matches: 5. Germline V CDR1 and CDR2: SGHRS, YFSETQ. CDR3 DNA: TGCGCCAGCAGTACAGGGGCAGGTGAGCAGTTCTTC. Protein: CASSTGAGEQFF.

This clone was observed a handful of times. The chain couples TRBV6-1 to TRBJ2-7; D is perhaps TRBD1 or TRBD2 (5 bases each). The CDR3 has 15 amino acids. Trimming removed 1 base from V and 4 bases from J, with 14 bases in between. Per germline, CDR1 MNHNS and CDR2 SASEGT. The CDR3 sequence: CASSEVRGPLYEQYF. DNA for the CDR3: TGTGCCAGCAGTGAAGTTAGGGGACCTCTTTACGAGCAGTACTTC.

The rearrangement links TRBV6-6 to TRBJ2-7, with 9 bases aligning to TRBD1. J gave up 2 bases and V 4 bases, and 0 bases lay outside the gene matches. CDR1 and CDR2 (germline): MNHNY, SVGAGI (reference sequence). The CDR3 has 13 amino acids. The CDR3 loop reads CASSWDRAYEQYF. In DNA, the CDR3 is TGTGCCAGCAGTTGGGACAGGGCCTACGAGCAGTACTTC.

The chain recombines TRBV27 with TRBJ1-5, with D possibly matching TRBD1 (5 bases). Germline lookup yields CDR1 MNHEY and CDR2 SMNVEV (reference sequence). V was shortened by 3 bases and J by 3 bases, with 9 bases between the two germline ends. This CDR3 comprises 14 residues. In DNA, the CDR3 is TGTGCCAGCAGTTTTGCAGGGCTCAATCAGCCCCAGCATTTT. Translation: CASSFAGLNQPQHF.

Here the CDR3 reads CASSYRWGGNTEAFF. The CDR3 DNA sequence: TGTGCCAGCAGTTACCGATGGGGGGGGAACACTGAAGCTTTCTTT. The V call is TRBV6-5, the J call TRBJ1-1; tentative D call: TRBD1 (5 bases). The CDR3 runs 15 residues. CDR1 is MNHEY and CDR2 is SVGAGI in the germline V gene. With 2 bases removed from V and 1 base from J, the gap between germline ends came to 11 bases.

This sequence joins TRBV19 and TRBJ1-5; D ambiguous. The CDR3 sequence is 15 residues long. CDR1 is LNHDA, CDR2 SQIVND, per germline (reference sequence). V lost 7 bases and J lost 0, with 13 bases in between. The CDR3 coding sequence is TGTGCCAGTATAGTGACGGCCTATAGCAATCAGCCCCAGCATTTT. This encodes CASIVTAYSNQPQHF.

This clone was counted between two and nine times. This chain links TRBV6-1 with TRBJ1-5, with 7 nucleotides matching TRBD1. Germline trimming cut 4 bases from V and 8 bases from J; bases unmatched to any gene: 5. The CDR3 length is 13 residues. Germline loops: CDR1 MNHNS, CDR2 SASEGT. DNA for the CDR3: TGTGCCAGCAGTGTAGACAGGGAAAAGCCCCAGCATTTT. This translates into CASSVDREKPQHF.

The chain recombines TRBV5-6 with TRBJ2-7; 12 nucleotides match TRBD2. V lost 0 bases, J lost 7 bases, and 8 bases stayed unmatched. Germline V gene data show CDR1 as SGHDT and CDR2 as YYEEEE. This CDR3 spans 16 amino acids. The CDR3 coding sequence is TGTGCCAGCAGCTTGGGACTAGCGGGAGTATTTAGGGAGCAGTACTTC. Encoded protein: CASSLGLAGVFREQYF. Full variable domain (outside the CDR3, taken from reference TRBV5-6 and TRBJ2-7): DAGVTQSPTHLIKTRGQQVTLRCSPKSGHDTVSWYQQALGQGPQFIFQYYEEEERQRGNFPDRFSGHQFPNYSSELNVNALLLGDSALYLCASSLGLAGVFREQYFGPGTRLTVT.

This chain links TRBV10-3 with TRBJ1-2, with D maybe TRBD1 (5 bases). V lost 4 bases to trimming and J lost 3 bases, with 9 bases between them. Germline values: CDR1 ENHRY, CDR2 SYGVKD. The CDR3 runs 13 residues. The CDR3 spells CAISVGTDYGYTF. CDR3 DNA: TGTGCCATCAGTGTGGGGACCGACTATGGCTACACCTTC.

Details on this clone: Mismatch with germline at one junction end may stem from a read error. This CDR3 reads CASSEGREIIF. The CDR3 nucleotides read TGTGCCAGCAGTGAAGGGCGGGAGATAATCTTC. The chain joins TRBV6-5 to TRBJ2-1; 7 positions match TRBD2. The CDR3 runs 11 residues. Per germline, CDR1 MNHEY and CDR2 SVGAGI.

This clone was counted once. The chain employs TRBV6-6 and TRBJ1-4, with D uncertain. This CDR3 is 12 amino acids long. Germline V lookup: CDR1 MNHNY, CDR2 SVGAGI (reference sequence). Trimming shortened V by 6 bases and J by 8 bases, and 10 bases separated the two germline ends. The CDR3 loop is CASSPLGEKLFF. CDR3 in DNA: TGTGCCAGCAGCCCCCTTGGGGAAAAACTGTTTTTT.

This chain connects TRBV4-1 to TRBJ2-3, with D unclear. V was shortened by 1 base and J by 0 bases, with 11 bases between the two germline ends. Germline assignment: CDR1 MGHRA and CDR2 YSYEKL. The CDR3 sequence is 16 residues long. The chain's CDR3 is CASSQVDLVSTDTQYF. For the CDR3, the DNA is TGCGCCAGCAGCCAAGTTGATTTAGTAAGCACAGATACGCAGTATTTT.

The chain links TRBV30 to TRBJ1-1; D gene unclear. V was shortened by 0 bases and J by 1 base, with 9 bases between the two germline ends. CDR1 and CDR2 (germline): GTSNPN, SVGIG (reference sequence). There are 14 residues in the CDR3. CDR3 sequence (DNA): TGTGCCTGGAGTGTAGGGAAAGGGAACACTGAAGCTTTCTTT. Translation: CAWSVGKGNTEAFF.

The J gene is TRBJ1-5, the V gene TRBV19, with D maybe TRBD1 (5 bases). The CDR3 has 18 residues. V lost 0 bases and J lost 5, with 20 bases in between. Looked up from germline, CDR1 is LNHDA and CDR2 is SQIVND (reference sequence). The CDR3 region has the DNA TGTGCCAGTAGTATAGACGCAGGGCGGACCACCTCTCATCAGCCCCAGCATTTT. As protein: CASSIDAGRTTSHQPQHF.

J is TRBJ2-5 and V is TRBV7-9; D might be TRBD1 (5 bases). CDR1 and CDR2 (germline): SEHNR, FQNEAQ (reference sequence). The CDR3 is 15 amino acids. Trimming left V 7 bases short and J 2 bases short, with 17 bases between. For the CDR3, the DNA is TGTGCCAGCACCAGCTCACAGCGACAGCAAGAGACCCAGTACTTC. This sequence encodes CASTSSQRQQETQYF.

The chain's CDR3 is CAWTKDGRQGGYTF. The CDR3 DNA reads TGTGCCTGGACTAAGGACGGAAGGCAGGGTGGCTACACCTTC. The rearrangement uses TRBV30 and TRBJ1-2, with D possibly being TRBD1 (5 bases). The CDR3 consists of 14 residues. Trimming shortened V by 4 bases and J by 7 bases, and 19 bases separated the two germline ends. The germline CDR1 and CDR2 sequences are GTSNPN and SVGIG (reference sequence).

This clone was seen a few times. V and J are TRBV10-3 and TRBJ2-7; 9 nucleotides match TRBD1. The CDR3 spans 14 residues. Unmatched junction bases numbered 10, after V lost 10 bases and J lost 3 bases. CDR1 and CDR2 (germline): ENHRY, SYGVKD. CDR3 amino acids: CATWRGQGGYEQYF. The CDR3 DNA sequence: TGTGCCACTTGGAGGGGACAGGGAGGCTACGAGCAGTACTTC.

This sequence joins TRBV2 and TRBJ2-1; D possibly corresponds to TRBD2 (6 bases). Germline CDR1 SNHLY, CDR2 FYNNEI. The CDR3 is made up of 17 amino acids. The V end lost 2 bases, the J end lost 0 bases, and 14 bases lay between the germline ends. CDR3 loop: CASSEIGAGSSYNEQFF. In DNA form, the CDR3 reads TGTGCCAGCAGTGAAATTGGGGCGGGGAGCTCCTACAATGAGCAGTTCTTC.

The V and J genes are TRBV5-4 and TRBJ1-2; possibly TRBD1 for D (6 bases). CDR1 and CDR2 from the germline V gene are SGHNT and YYREEE (reference sequence). The CDR3 has 14 residues. Trimming took off 2 bases at V and 5 bases at J, with 13 bases between the two ends. The CDR3 region has the DNA TGTGCCAGCAGCTTAGACAGGTTGGGGTATGGCTACACCTTC. As protein: CASSLDRLGYGYTF.

The chain has TRBV7-9 and TRBJ2-1; D is perhaps TRBD1 (6 bases). In germline, CDR1 is SEHNR, CDR2 FQNEAQ (reference sequence). CDR3 length: 14 amino acids. V gave up 2 bases and J gave up 6 bases, with 11 bases separating them. The CDR3 DNA reads TGTGCCAGCAGCTTAAACCTGGGGGCCAATGAGCAGTTCTTC. Protein sequence: CASSLNLGANEQFF.

The chain recombines TRBV18 with TRBJ2-3, with D tentatively TRBD2 (6 bases). The V gene lost 6 bases and the J gene lost 0 bases, with 10 bases spanning the gap. The CDR3 covers 14 residues. Germline V CDR1 and CDR2: KGHSH, LQKENI. The chain's CDR3 is CASSTLASTDTQYF. The DNA for the CDR3 is TGTGCCAGCTCCACACTAGCTAGCACAGATACGCAGTATTTT.

This chain joins TRBV9 and TRBJ1-1; 7 bases are shared with TRBD1. The V gene end was trimmed by 3 bases and the J gene end by 1 base; junction bases not matched to a gene: 6. This CDR3 is built from 15 residues. CDR1 SGDLS and CDR2 YYNGEE come from the germline V gene. CDR3 in amino acids: CASSDTGQPNTEAFF. CDR3 coding DNA: TGTGCCAGCAGCGATACGGGACAGCCGAACACTGAAGCTTTCTTT.

The chain combines TRBV15 with TRBJ1-2; D gene uncertain. This CDR3 is built from 17 residues. The germline CDR1 and CDR2 sequences are LNHNV and YYDKDF (reference sequence). V was shortened by 1 base and J by 4 bases, with 19 bases between the two germline ends. CDR3 region: CATSRGSERTVPYGYTF. As DNA, the CDR3 is TGTGCCACCAGCAGAGGGTCGGAGAGAACCGTTCCCTATGGCTACACCTTC.

The rearrangement uses TRBV4-2 and TRBJ1-2, with D maybe TRBD1 (5 bases). Germline-derived CDR1 and CDR2 are LGHNA and YNFKEQ. The CDR3 contains 14 residues. Trimming removed 1 base from V and 11 bases from J, with 17 bases in between. CDR3 coding DNA: TGTGCCAGCAGCCAAGTACCCGCACAGGAACGGTACACCTTC. Amino acid sequence: CASSQVPAQERYTF.

This clone has only a few counts. The V gene is TRBV28, the J gene TRBJ1-5; D unresolved. From germline, CDR1 is MDHEN and CDR2 SYDVKM. Trimming stripped 3 bases from V and 7 bases from J, with 10 bases between. The CDR3 contains 13 residues. CDR3 loop: CASSLAGEQPQHF. The CDR3 region has the DNA TGTGCCAGCAGTTTGGCCGGGGAACAGCCCCAGCATTTT.

As DNA, the CDR3 is TGCGCCAGCAGCTTGGCCGGGACAGGGGGGCAAGAGACCCAGTACTTC. It specifies CASSLAGTGGQETQYF. This chain links TRBV5-1 with TRBJ2-5; 11 bases are a match to TRBD1. The CDR3 is made up of 16 amino acids. CDR1 is SGHRS and CDR2 is YFSETQ in the germline V gene. V was clipped by 0 bases and J by 2 bases; unmatched bases: 3.

J is TRBJ1-5 and V is TRBV6-1; D perhaps matches TRBD1 (6 bases). The V gene lost 6 bases and the J gene lost 2 bases, with 11 bases spanning the gap. The CDR3 is made up of 14 amino acids. Germline V lookup: CDR1 MNHNS, CDR2 SASEGT. The CDR3 DNA follows: TGTGCCAGCAGCTGGACAGATGGCAATCAGCCCCAGCATTTT. Protein: CASSWTDGNQPQHF.

The chain joins TRBV20-1 to TRBJ2-7, with unresolved D. V dropped 5 bases and J dropped 4 bases, with 9 bases sitting between them. There are 11 residues in the CDR3. Germline lookup yields CDR1 DFQATT and CDR2 SNEGSKA (reference sequence). The CDR3 sequence is CSALGGYEQYF. The DNA for the CDR3 is TGCAGTGCTCTCGGTGGGTACGAGCAGTACTTC.

V and J are TRBV29-1 and TRBJ1-2, with unresolved D. The germline CDR1 and CDR2 sequences are SQVTM and ANQGSEA. The ends were cut back, 2 bases at V and 6 bases at J, with 10 bases in the middle. The CDR3 totals 12 residues. CDR3 loop: CSVESRGDGYTF. For the CDR3, the DNA is TGCAGCGTTGAAAGCCGGGGTGATGGCTACACCTTC.

V is TRBV5-4 and J is TRBJ1-1; D is perhaps TRBD1 (5 bases). The V end lost 7 bases, the J end lost 1 base, and 14 bases lay between the germline ends. Germline loops: CDR1 SGHNT, CDR2 YYREEE (reference sequence). The CDR3 is 14 residues long. The CDR3 spells CASFPQVGNTEAFF. The CDR3 DNA follows: TGTGCCAGCTTCCCACAGGTTGGGAACACTGAAGCTTTCTTT.